The 8 T cell receptor beta chains listed next were all sequenced from one sample in a study of shared clonotypes between healthy human individuals. TCRdb's copy holds only in-frame clones and misses some; the assay was immunoSEQ multiplex PCR. The table has over a million clones, about 74% seen once. The sequenced sample was memory CD4+ T cells sorted from blood. Sample subset: CD45RA-negative fraction. These receptors were obtained from a man in his late teens or twenties in good health.

The CDR3 sequence is CASSFSGNTIYF. The CDR3 DNA follows: TGTGCCAGCAGTTTTTCTGGAAACACCATATATTTT. The chain carries TRBV2 and TRBJ1-3; D remains ambiguous. The length of the CDR3 is 12 residues. V was clipped by 5 bases and J by 1 base, with 3 bases between them. CDR1 and CDR2 (germline): SNHLY, FYNNEI.

A remark on this clone: Additional DNA sequences in this sample encode the identical CDR3. The rearrangement links TRBV5-1 to TRBJ2-5; weak D call: TRBD1 (5 bases). Trimming removed 4 bases at V and 1 base at J, with 11 bases between. The germline gives CDR1 SGHRS, CDR2 YFSETQ. The CDR3 is made up of 14 amino acids. This CDR3 is CASSLGQLQETQYF. The DNA for the CDR3 is TGCGCCAGCAGCCTCGGACAACTCCAAGAGACCCAGTACTTC. Variable domain in full (rest from reference TRBV5-1 and TRBJ2-5): KAGVTQTPRYLIKTRGQQVTLSCSPISGHRSVSWYQQTPGQGLQFLFEYFSETQRNKGNFPGRFSGRQFSNSRSEMNVSTLELGDSALYLCASSLGQLQETQYFGPGTRLLVL.

This rearrangement joins TRBV7-2 to TRBJ1-5; a weak D match, TRBD1 (5 bases). This CDR3 is built from 13 residues. Germline CDR1 and CDR2: SGHTA and FQGNSA. Trimming shortened V by 2 bases and J by 6 bases, and 8 bases separated the two germline ends. The CDR3 loop reads CASSLRGIQPQHF. The CDR3 bases are TGTGCCAGCAGCTTAAGGGGCATTCAGCCCCAGCATTTT.

The chain carries TRBV7-6 and TRBJ1-2; no clear D gene. With 2 bases removed from V and 14 bases from J, the gap between germline ends came to 18 bases. The CDR3 extends over 13 amino acids. Germline V lookup: CDR1 SGHVS, CDR2 FNYEAQ. CDR3 region: CASSLQRAERATF. CDR3 in DNA: TGTGCCAGCAGCTTACAGAGGGCGGAGCGGGCAACCTTC.

V gene TRBV5-1 combines with J gene TRBJ2-5, with D possibly being TRBD1 or TRBD2 (5 bases each). The CDR3 extends over 14 amino acids. Trimming removed 3 bases from V and 2 bases from J, with 11 bases in between. From germline, CDR1 is SGHRS and CDR2 YFSETQ. CDR3 protein: CASSSGPEQETQYF. The CDR3 coding sequence is TGCGCCAGCAGCTCGGGGCCCGAACAAGAGACCCAGTACTTC.

The rearrangement uses TRBV30 and TRBJ2-7; 8 nucleotides agree with TRBD1. The germline gives CDR1 GTSNPN, CDR2 SVGIG (reference sequence). The CDR3 consists of 13 residues. Losses at the gene ends were 5 bases for V and 4 bases for J; bases not matched to a gene: 7. The CDR3 DNA is TGTGCCTGGTCGACAGGGGTTGTGTACGAGCAGTACTTC. It codes for CAWSTGVVYEQYF.

The J gene is TRBJ2-3, the V gene TRBV12-2. TRBV12-2 is a pseudogene segment. The CDR3 runs to 11 residues. The CDR3 here is CASRSGDTQYF. The CDR3 nucleotides are TGTGCAAGTCGCTCTGGAGATACGCAGTATTTT.

The genes are TRBV29-1 and TRBJ1-1; 7 bases map to TRBD1. The ends lost 7 bases at V and 4 bases at J; junction bases unmatched: 9. This CDR3 contains 13 residues. Germline CDR1 SQVTM, CDR2 ANQGSEA. CDR3 sequence (DNA): TGCAGCGGGAGGGGCAGGGGGGGCACTGAAGCTTTCTTT. Translated, it gives CSGRGRGGTEAFF.